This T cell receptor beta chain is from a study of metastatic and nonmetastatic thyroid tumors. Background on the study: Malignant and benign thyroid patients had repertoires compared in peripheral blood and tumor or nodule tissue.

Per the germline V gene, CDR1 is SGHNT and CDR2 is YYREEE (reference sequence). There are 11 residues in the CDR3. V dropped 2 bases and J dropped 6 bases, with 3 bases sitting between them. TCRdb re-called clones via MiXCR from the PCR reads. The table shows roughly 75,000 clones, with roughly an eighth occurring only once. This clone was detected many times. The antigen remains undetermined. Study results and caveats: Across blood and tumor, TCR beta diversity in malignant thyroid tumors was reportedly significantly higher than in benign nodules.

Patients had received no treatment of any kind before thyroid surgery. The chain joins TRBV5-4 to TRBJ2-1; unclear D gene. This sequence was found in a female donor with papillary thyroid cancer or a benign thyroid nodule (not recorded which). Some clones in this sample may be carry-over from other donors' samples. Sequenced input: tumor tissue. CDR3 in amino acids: CASSLSNEQFF. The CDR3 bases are TGTGCCAGCAGCTTAAGCAATGAGCAGTTCTTC.